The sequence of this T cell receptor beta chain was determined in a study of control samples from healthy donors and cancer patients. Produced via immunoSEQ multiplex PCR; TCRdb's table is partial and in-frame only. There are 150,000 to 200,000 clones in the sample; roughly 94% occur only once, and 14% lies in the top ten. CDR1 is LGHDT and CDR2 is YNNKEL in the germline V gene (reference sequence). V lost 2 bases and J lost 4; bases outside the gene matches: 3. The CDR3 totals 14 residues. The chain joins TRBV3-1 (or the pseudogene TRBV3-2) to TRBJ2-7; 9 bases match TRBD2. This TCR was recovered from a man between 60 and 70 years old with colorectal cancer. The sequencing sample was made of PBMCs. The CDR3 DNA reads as TGTGCCAGCAGCCAACTAGCGGGGCTATACGAGCAGTACTTC. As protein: CASSQLAGLYEQYF.